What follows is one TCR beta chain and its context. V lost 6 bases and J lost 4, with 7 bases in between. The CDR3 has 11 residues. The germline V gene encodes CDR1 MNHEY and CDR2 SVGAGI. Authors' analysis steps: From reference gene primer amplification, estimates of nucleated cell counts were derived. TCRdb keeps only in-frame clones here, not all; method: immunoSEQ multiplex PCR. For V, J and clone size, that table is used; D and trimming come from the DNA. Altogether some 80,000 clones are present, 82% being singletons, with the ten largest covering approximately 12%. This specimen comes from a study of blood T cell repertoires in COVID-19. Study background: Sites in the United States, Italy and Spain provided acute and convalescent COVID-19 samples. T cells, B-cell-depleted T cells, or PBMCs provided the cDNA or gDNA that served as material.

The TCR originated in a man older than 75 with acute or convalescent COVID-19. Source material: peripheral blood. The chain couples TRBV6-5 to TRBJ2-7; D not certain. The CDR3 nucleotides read TGTGCCAGCAGCGCGGCTTACGAGCAGTACTTC. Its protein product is CASSAAYEQYF.